These T cell receptor beta chains were read from a single sample in a study of blood T cell repertoires in COVID-19. This table comes from immunoSEQ multiplex PCR, and its TCRdb copy is limited to in-frame clones, with some not included. Among about 53,000 clones listed, roughly 90% were seen once. Sample: peripheral blood. These receptor sequences come from an elderly man with acute or convalescent COVID-19. Both conserved end residues are part of each CDR3.

length	V	CDR3
13	TRBV12-3/TRBV12-4	CASSFQGARGYTF
15	TRBV4-1	CASSQPPGQGNEQYF
16	TRBV4-2	CASSSQTSRSYNEQFF
16	TRBV4-2	CASSQGNRGSNQPQHF
13	TRBV9	CASSVDQVGGYTF
16	TRBV15	CATSRPGTSGSETQYF
11	TRBV6-5	CARPLGGGNFF
15	TRBV3-1/TRBV3-2	CASSPDRHSGNTIYF
15	TRBV5-1	CASSLQGVANYGYTF
15	TRBV2	CASREGQPSVNEQFF
15	TRBV19	CASSIGGTHNSPLHF
16	TRBV15	CATSSLADRRTYEQYF
15	TRBV6-5	CASSLGGTGLPKAFF
13	TRBV30	CAWGTGENQPQHF
15	TRBV5-1	CASSEQGADTGELFF
14	TRBV7-9	CASSPGQGQETQYF
15	TRBV9	CASSGDRGKTDTQYF
12	TRBV13	CASSTQTSEGNF
15	TRBV5-4	CASSLTRASDYGYTF
14	TRBV2	CASRKGGGNEKLFF
17	TRBV5-4	CASSSGGVAGIQETQYF
14	TRBV6-5	CASSYDRDSYGYTF
14	TRBV2	CASSETRQHNEQFF
16	TRBV7-8	CASSTRGGRLNEKLFF
14	TRBV19	CASTGVVDTGELFF
16	TRBV14	CASSRKLGTGWNIQYF
13	TRBV24-1	CATSDRTGKGYTF
15	TRBV19	CASSSQQGGNQPQHF
13	TRBV25-1	CASSTPGGYGYTF
15	TRBV9	CASSDISSGANVLTF
15	TRBV25-1	CASSITGGPAHEQYF
14	TRBV11-2	CASSHRGTNYGYTF
14	TRBV6-5	CASSSQSRNTEAFF
16	TRBV25-1	CASSEFSGGAGYGYTF
14	TRBV5-6	CASSWDRAGSEAFF
13	TRBV5-6	CASTYSGDGELFF
16	TRBV11-1	CASSSDGELMGTEAFF